A selection of T cell receptor beta chains follows, all from one sample in a study of T cell clonotyping in hematopoietic cell transplantation. Profiled with immunoSEQ multiplex PCR; TCRdb holds only in-frame clones, not every one. The sample has under 5,500 clones; roughly 84% are singletons. The input for sequencing was peripheral blood mononuclear cells, taken 180 days after allogeneic stem cell transplant. These receptors originate from a male patient between 55 and 70 years old who had an allogeneic stem cell transplant from an unrelated donor, so T cells may come from the graft donor. Some clones in this sample may be carry-over from other donors' samples. Each CDR3 is given with its conserved first and last residue. Each record gives: D gene, V gene, clone size, J gene, CDR3 protein, CDR3 DNA. D genes are given only for firm matches. Where a row states a size, it is once, few, many or the class of an expanded clone; other rows omit it.

d_gene: NA
v_gene: TRBV19
abundance: few
j_gene: TRBJ1-2
CDR3aa: CASSGNDRIGYTF
CDR3nt: TGTGCCAGTAGTGGGAACGACCGGATTGGCTACACCTTC

d_gene: NA
v_gene: TRBV11-2
abundance: NA
j_gene: TRBJ2-7
CDR3aa: CASSFSDGYEQYF
CDR3nt: TGTGCCAGCAGCTTTAGCGACGGCTACGAGCAGTACTTC

d_gene: NA
v_gene: TRBV19
abundance: large
j_gene: TRBJ2-7
CDR3aa: CASSIEGGGEQYF
CDR3nt: TGTGCCAGTAGTATCGAAGGGGGTGGCGAGCAGTACTTC

d_gene: NA
v_gene: TRBV15
abundance: NA
j_gene: TRBJ1-2
CDR3aa: CATSTRTPFYGYTF
CDR3nt: TGTGCCACCAGCACGCGGACCCCATTCTATGGCTACACCTTC

d_gene: NA
v_gene: TRBV19
abundance: NA
j_gene: TRBJ2-5
CDR3aa: CASSNRGETQYF
CDR3nt: TGTGCCAGTTCAAACCGGGGGGAGACCCAGTACTTC

d_gene: TRBD2
v_gene: TRBV4-2
abundance: NA
j_gene: TRBJ2-3
CDR3aa: CASSPGTSGRGSDTQYF
CDR3nt: TGTGCCAGCAGCCCCGGGACTAGCGGGAGAGGGTCAGATACGCAGTATTTT

d_gene: NA
v_gene: TRBV6-6
abundance: NA
j_gene: TRBJ1-1
CDR3aa: CASSYSVSREDTEAFF
CDR3nt: TGTGCCAGCAGTTACTCGGTCTCTAGGGAAGACACTGAAGCTTTCTTT

d_gene: NA
v_gene: TRBV11-2
abundance: NA
j_gene: TRBJ2-3
CDR3aa: CASSRITDTQYF
CDR3nt: TGTGCCAGCAGCCGAATTACGGATACGCAGTATTTT

d_gene: NA
v_gene: TRBV19
abundance: NA
j_gene: TRBJ2-7
CDR3aa: CASSPRRYEQYF
CDR3nt: TGTGCCAGTAGTCCTCGGAGGTACGAGCAGTACTTC

d_gene: NA
v_gene: TRBV6-6
abundance: NA
j_gene: TRBJ1-1
CDR3aa: CASMMPSEAFF
CDR3nt: TGTGCCAGCATGATGCCATCCGAAGCTTTCTTT

d_gene: NA
v_gene: TRBV2
abundance: NA
j_gene: TRBJ2-7
CDR3aa: CASGSWGMGYEQYF
CDR3nt: TGTGCCAGCGGATCGTGGGGGATGGGCTACGAGCAGTACTTC

d_gene: NA
v_gene: TRBV6-6
abundance: once
j_gene: TRBJ2-3
CDR3aa: CASRGADTQYF
CDR3nt: TGTGCCAGCAGGGGGGCAGATACGCAGTATTTT

d_gene: NA
v_gene: TRBV7-9
abundance: NA
j_gene: TRBJ2-7
CDR3aa: CASSLDISAAHEQYF
CDR3nt: TGTGCCAGCAGCTTAGATATTAGCGCGGCCCACGAGCAGTACTTC

d_gene: NA
v_gene: TRBV28
abundance: once
j_gene: TRBJ2-5
CDR3aa: CASSSYRGGQTQYF
CDR3nt: TGTGCCAGCAGTTCTTACAGGGGGGGCCAGACCCAGTACTTC

d_gene: NA
v_gene: TRBV6-5
abundance: NA
j_gene: TRBJ1-1
CDR3aa: CASSQLRGAGEAFF
CDR3nt: TGTGCCAGCAGTCAACTAAGGGGGGCTGGTGAAGCTTTCTTT

d_gene: NA
v_gene: TRBV7-2
abundance: NA
j_gene: TRBJ1-4
CDR3aa: CASSLFREEKLFF
CDR3nt: TGTGCCAGCAGCTTATTCCGAGAGGAAAAACTGTTTTTT

d_gene: NA
v_gene: TRBV6-6
abundance: NA
j_gene: TRBJ2-7
CDR3aa: CASTDSYEQYF
CDR3nt: TGTGCCAGCACCGACAGCTACGAGCAGTACTTC